This T cell receptor beta chain was obtained from a study of T cell responses to AZD1222 COVID-19 vaccine. There are 11 residues in the CDR3. The V gene lost 4 bases and the J gene lost 8 bases, with 11 bases spanning the gap. In germline, CDR1 is DFQATT, CDR2 SNEGSKA (reference sequence). Sequencing was performed with immunoSEQ multiplex PCR; in TCRdb, only in-frame clones are kept and a portion is missing. Found here are tens of thousands of clones, roughly nine tenths of them singletons; the top ten hold about 2%. The TCR originated in an adult in good health. The specimen comprised peripheral blood, sampled on day 0 of AZD1222 vaccination. V is TRBV20-1 and J is TRBJ1-1, with a tentative D call TRBD1 (5 bases). The DNA for the CDR3 is TGCAGTGCTACTGGGGGGGGAGAAGCTTTCTTT. Amino acids: CSATGGGEAFF.